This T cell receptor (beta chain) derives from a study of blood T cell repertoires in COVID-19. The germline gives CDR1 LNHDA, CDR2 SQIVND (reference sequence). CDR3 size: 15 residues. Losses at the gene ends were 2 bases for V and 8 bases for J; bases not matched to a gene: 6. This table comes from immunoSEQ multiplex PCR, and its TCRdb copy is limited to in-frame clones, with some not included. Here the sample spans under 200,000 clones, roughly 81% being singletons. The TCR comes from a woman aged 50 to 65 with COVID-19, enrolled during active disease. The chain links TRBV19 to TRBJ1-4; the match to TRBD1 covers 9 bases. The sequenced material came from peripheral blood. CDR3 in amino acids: CASSIPGQGKEKLFF. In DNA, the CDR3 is TGTGCCAGTAGTATACCCGGACAGGGGAAGGAAAAACTGTTTTTT.